A single sample is the source of the 3 T cell receptor beta chains below, sequenced in a study of blood T cell repertoires in COVID-19. The method was immunoSEQ multiplex PCR; TCRdb's version includes in-frame clones alone and lacks a portion of them. The table lists fewer than 350,000 clones, roughly 88% of them singletons. The specimen sequenced was peripheral blood. Receptors originate from a man younger than 35 with active or convalescent COVID-19.

This chain joins TRBV5-1 and TRBJ1-5, with a weak D call TRBD1 (6 bases). The germline CDR1 and CDR2 sequences are SGHRS and YFSETQ. The CDR3 runs 14 residues. The V end was cut by 2 bases, the J end by 5 bases, with 11 bases between. In DNA form, the CDR3 reads TGCGCCAGCAGCTTCCTGCCAGGGGATCAGCCCCAGCATTTT. Protein: CASSFLPGDQPQHF.

The chain employs TRBV4-1 and TRBJ2-7; 8 bases map to TRBD2. CDR3 length equals 15 residues. J was trimmed by 6 bases and V by 3 bases; bases with no gene match: 10. Germline V gene sequence: CDR1 MGHRA, CDR2 YSYEKL. The CDR3 DNA sequence: TGCGCCAGCAGCCACCCCCGGGGGGGCGGAGGCGAGCAGTACTTC. Its translation is CASSHPRGGGGEQYF.

V gene TRBV5-1 combines with J gene TRBJ2-7; 12 bases are a match to TRBD1. Germline CDR1 and CDR2: SGHRS and YFSETQ. The trim removed 3 bases at V and 7 bases at J, leaving 5 bases unmatched. The CDR3 has 14 residues. In DNA, the CDR3 is TGCGCCAGCAGCTCGGGACAGGGGGCTGAAGAGCAGTACTTC. This gives the protein CASSSGQGAEEQYF. Combining the CDR3 with reference TRBV5-1 and TRBJ2-7 gives the whole variable domain KAGVTQTPRYLIKTRGQQVTLSCSPISGHRSVSWYQQTPGQGLQFLFEYFSETQRNKGNFPGRFSGRQFSNSRSEMNVSTLELGDSALYLCASSSGQGAEEQYFGPGTRLTVT.